This T cell receptor beta chain was observed in a study of blood T cell repertoires in COVID-19. At the level of the study: Acute and convalescent COVID-19 samples came from the United States, Italy and Spain.

Original methodology: Estimates of nucleated cell counts were drawn from the amplification of reference gene primers. Produced via immunoSEQ multiplex PCR; TCRdb's table is partial and in-frame only. V and J calls and clone size follow that table, whereas D and trimming were derived from the DNA. The table records approximately 410,000 clones, 86% of them present only once. With V trimmed by 4 bases and J by 4 bases, 10 bases remained unmatched. The germline V gene has CDR1 SEHNR and CDR2 FQNEAQ (reference sequence). The CDR3 has 16 amino acids. The receptor was isolated from a woman in her 30s with active or convalescent COVID-19. Material: peripheral blood. V and J are TRBV7-9 and TRBJ1-2; 9 positions match TRBD1. CDR3 DNA: TGTGCCAGCAGCTCGGCCCGGACAGGGGTTCCCTATGGCTACACCTTC. Translation: CASSSARTGVPYGYTF.